Each of the 19 T cell receptor beta chains below was sequenced from the same sample in a study of low-dose radiotherapy and immunotherapy resistance in tumors. Primers targeting TRAV and TRBV primed first-strand cDNA, covering alpha and beta chains. TCR amplification used roughly 20 PCR cycles, a constant-region primer and a V-primer adapter. Each CDR3 protein gets one entry after TCRdb re-called the reads with MiXCR. The sample shows approximately 90,000 distinct CDR3 sequences, more than 8.5% of them seen only once. Described time point: before trial treatment. This specimen consisted of PBMCs, obtained before treatment. The receptors come from a male donor with prostate cancer.

This clonotype was recorded many times. The V gene is TRBV7-2, the J gene TRBJ2-1; 10 bases map to TRBD2. The CDR3 sequence is 15 residues long. The J segment lost 9 bases and the V segment lost 3 bases, leaving 8 bases of the junction unmatched. CDR1 and CDR2 (germline): SGHTA, FQGNSA. CDR3 sequence reads: CASSLTGSGRSEQFF. CDR3 coding DNA: TGTGCCAGCAGCTTGACCGGTAGCGGGAGGAGTGAGCAGTTCTTC.

There are many counts of this clonotype. This chain connects TRBV7-9 to TRBJ2-2, with D perhaps TRBD1 (6 bases). The CDR3 covers 15 residues. V was trimmed by 2 bases and J by 4 bases, leaving 11 bases between them. Germline V CDR1 and CDR2: SEHNR, FQNEAQ (reference sequence). The CDR3 spells CASSLRGSGTGELFF. The CDR3 coding sequence is TGTGCCAGCAGCTTAAGGGGGTCGGGCACCGGGGAGCTGTTTTTT.

This clonotype was observed at least ten times. V and J are TRBV9 and TRBJ1-1; D might be TRBD1 (5 bases). Germline CDR1 reads SGDLS; CDR2 reads YYNGEE. CDR3 length equals 13 residues. Trimming removed 7 bases at V and 4 bases at J, with 14 bases between. The CDR3 DNA is TGTGCCAGCGCTGGGGGATGGAGCACTGAAGCTTTCTTT. As protein: CASAGGWSTEAFF.

This chain uses TRBV28 with TRBJ2-7; 7 bases map to TRBD1. The V gene's germline CDR1 is MDHEN and CDR2 SYDVKM. CDR3 length: 12 residues. V lost 6 bases and J lost 8; bases outside the gene matches: 7. DNA for the CDR3: TGTGCCAGCAGCCCCCCAGGGGGTAAGCAGTACTTC. Its translation is CASSPPGGKQYF.

In this sample, this clonotype turned up many times. One end of the junction varies from germline; a read error may be responsible. This chain uses TRBV2 with TRBJ2-5; D is ambiguous. The CDR3 loop spans 10 amino acids. The germline V gene encodes CDR1 SNHLY and CDR2 FYNNEI. CDR3 protein: CASSQGTQYF. In nucleotides, the CDR3 is TGTGCCAGCTCGCAAGGGACCCAGTACTTC.

In its sample, this clonotype was seen many times. The rearrangement uses TRBV5-3 and TRBJ2-7; TRBD2 might be the D (6 bases). TRBV5-3 is flagged as an ORF with uncertain function. This CDR3 has 12 residues. V shed 8 bases and J shed 5 bases, with 14 bases lying between them. The DNA for the CDR3 is TGTGCCAGCAGCCACACTAGCAACGAGCAGTACTTC. Its translation is CASSHTSNEQYF.

This clonotype was seen many times. The chain combines TRBV20-1 with TRBJ2-1; weak D call: TRBD2 (6 bases). CDR1 and CDR2 (germline): DFQATT, SNEGSKA (reference sequence). Trimming shortened V by 5 bases and J by 1 base, and 15 bases separated the two germline ends. The CDR3 has 15 residues. CDR3 DNA sequence: TGCAGTGCTCCTGCAGTACGGGAGTCCTACAATGAGCAGTTCTTC. This sequence encodes CSAPAVRESYNEQFF.

Ten or more counts support this clonotype. J is TRBJ2-2 and V is TRBV7-2; 12 bases fit TRBD2. Germline loops: CDR1 SGHTA, CDR2 FQGNSA. The V gene end was trimmed by 5 bases and the J gene end by 7 bases; junction bases not matched to a gene: 5. The CDR3 length is 15 residues. The CDR3 DNA sequence: TGTGCCAGCAGCCAGACTAGCGGGGGAGGCGGGGAGCTGTTTTTT. Its protein is CASSQTSGGGGELFF.

This clonotype has a count of ten or more. The chain uses TRBV30 and TRBJ1-3; TRBD1 is a possible D gene (6 bases). There are 15 residues in the CDR3. CDR1 is GTSNPN and CDR2 is SVGIG in the germline V gene (reference sequence). Trimming stripped 1 base from V and 0 bases from J, with 10 bases between. The CDR3 reads CAWSGQGFSGNTIYF. CDR3 sequence (DNA): TGTGCCTGGAGTGGGCAGGGGTTCTCTGGAAACACCATATATTTT.

This clonotype was observed a handful of times. V and J are TRBV28 and TRBJ1-3; tentatively, D is TRBD1 (5 bases). Germline V gene data show CDR1 as MDHEN and CDR2 as SYDVKM. Trimming left V 4 bases short and J 4 bases short, with 14 bases between. This CDR3 region has 15 residues. This CDR3 is CASSSGASGGNTIYF. The CDR3 DNA follows: TGTGCCAGCAGTTCCGGGGCGTCGGGGGGAAACACCATATATTTT.

This clonotype showed up many times. The V call is TRBV7-2, the J call TRBJ2-1; 15 nucleotides match TRBD2. Germline CDR1 reads SGHTA; CDR2 reads FQGNSA. This CDR3 region has 15 residues. V shed 4 bases and J 7 bases; nucleotides not matched to a gene: 2. This chain's CDR3 is CASSWTSGRVNEQFF. The DNA of the CDR3 is TGTGCCAGCAGCTGGACTAGCGGGAGGGTAAATGAGCAGTTCTTC.

Remarks on this clonotype: It is likely a read error: a sequence one base away is far more abundant. This chain links TRBV28 with TRBJ2-1; tentatively, D is TRBD1 (5 bases). Germline V gene data show CDR1 as MDHEN and CDR2 as SYDVKM. V lost 6 bases to trimming and J lost 10 bases, with 22 bases between them. The CDR3 has 15 residues. The CDR3 bases are TGTGCCAGCAGCCCATTAGGGGTGAGCTCCTACGAGCAGTTCTTC. The encoded protein is CASSPLGVSSYEQFF.

This clonotype was observed many times. The rearrangement links TRBV7-2 to TRBJ2-2; 12 bases are a match to TRBD2. Trimming at V came to 4 bases and at J to 6 bases, leaving 15 bases not matched to a gene. Germline assignment: CDR1 SGHTA and CDR2 FQGNSA. The CDR3 totals 19 residues. The CDR3 here is CASSSRGMASGRAPGELFF. For the CDR3, the DNA is TGTGCCAGCAGCTCCCGCGGTATGGCTAGCGGGAGGGCCCCCGGGGAGCTGTTTTTT.

In this sample, this clonotype turned up many times. The chain has TRBV6-2 or TRBV6-3 and TRBJ2-1; tentatively, D is TRBD1 or TRBD2 (5 bases each). This CDR3 comprises 16 residues. V was pared by 0 bases and J by 0 bases, with 9 bases between. The germline gives CDR1 MNHEY, CDR2 SVGEGT. For the CDR3, the DNA is TGTGCCAGCAGTTACTCGGCAGGGAGCTCCTACAATGAGCAGTTCTTC. Its translation is CASSYSAGSSYNEQFF.

This clonotype was recorded only once. It is likely a read error: a sequence one base away is far more abundant. J is TRBJ2-7 and V is TRBV5-3, with 7 bases that match TRBD2. TRBV5-3 is an ORF, with its function uncertain. CDR3 length: 14 residues. The CDR3 bases are TGTGCCAGCAGCTCATCGGGGGGTTGGTATGAGCAGTACTTC. This translates into CASSSSGGWYEQYF.

This clonotype came up many times. The gene calls are TRBV6-5 and TRBJ1-5; D uncertain. Germline V gene data show CDR1 as MNHEY and CDR2 as SVGAGI. The CDR3 sequence is 15 residues long. V was clipped by 6 bases and J by 2 bases, with 14 bases between them. This chain's CDR3 is CASSRAFTGNQPQHF. DNA for the CDR3: TGTGCCAGCAGCCGGGCCTTCACAGGCAATCAGCCCCAGCATTTT.

The sample holds many counts of this clonotype. The J gene is TRBJ2-7, the V gene TRBV7-9; TRBD1 matches 8 bases. J lost 6 bases, V lost 6 bases, and 13 bases had no gene match. The CDR3 consists of 15 residues. From germline, CDR1 is SEHNR and CDR2 FQNEAQ (reference sequence). CDR3 DNA sequence: TGTGCCAGCAGGCCGGGACAGGAGGCCCGAGGCGAGCAGTACTTC. Amino acids: CASRPGQEARGEQYF.

This clonotype was seen at least ten times. This sequence joins TRBV5-1 and TRBJ1-1; no clear D. Between the trimmed V and J ends, which lost 4 bases and 1 base, there was a span of 11 bases. CDR1 is SGHRS, CDR2 YFSETQ, per germline. This CDR3 is 14 amino acids long. CDR3 sequence: CASSVQPSNTEAFF. In DNA, the CDR3 is TGCGCCAGCAGCGTACAGCCTTCGAACACTGAAGCTTTCTTT.

This clonotype was recorded at least ten times. The V gene is TRBV6-2 or TRBV6-3, the J gene TRBJ2-5, with TRBD2 matching 12 bases. CDR1 is MNHEY, CDR2 SVGEGT, per germline. The CDR3 is made up of 15 amino acids. Trimming at V came to 6 bases and at J to 5 bases, leaving 7 bases not matched to a gene. The DNA for the CDR3 is TGTGCCAGCAGGATTTGGACTAGCGGGACGGAGACCCAGTACTTC. Its protein is CASRIWTSGTETQYF.